The next 24 T cell receptor beta chains were all read from a single sample in a study of CD8+ T cells in alopecia areata. RNA was extracted and reverse transcribed into cDNA as the sequencing template. TCRdb's copy holds only in-frame clones and misses some; the assay was immunoSEQ multiplex PCR. In the table there are 150,000 to 200,000 clones, roughly 62% of which are singletons. The sample's treatment: oral pan-JAK inhibitor, 5-10 mg twice daily. This specimen consisted of CD8+ T cells sorted from blood, obtained at week 24, from a patient treated with tofacitinib. The receptor set was obtained from a human donor with alopecia areata.

This clone is a singleton in its sample. The chain is built from TRBV6-5 and TRBJ2-7; D is perhaps TRBD1 or TRBD2 (5 bases each). V gave up 4 bases and J gave up 4 bases, with 11 bases separating them. CDR1 is MNHEY, CDR2 SVGAGI, per germline. The CDR3 spans 13 residues. The CDR3 loop reads CASSWGPFYEQYF. The CDR3 bases are TGTGCCAGCAGTTGGGGACCCTTTTACGAGCAGTACTTC.

The count of this clone is one. This sequence joins TRBV15 and TRBJ2-1; maybe TRBD2 (5 bases). This CDR3 region has 14 residues. The V gene's germline CDR1 is LNHNV and CDR2 YYDKDF (reference sequence). V was clipped by 1 base and J by 6 bases, with 10 bases between them. CDR3 in DNA: TGTGCCACCAGCAGAGTGGCGGGCCCCAATGAGCAGTTCTTC. The encoded protein is CATSRVAGPNEQFF. The full variable domain, its missing parts supplied by reference TRBV15 and TRBJ2-1, is DAMVIQNPRYQVTQFGKPVTLSCSQTLNHNVMYWYQQKSSQAPKLLFHYYDKDFNNEADTPDNFQSRRPNTSFCFLDIRSPGLGDTAMYLCATSRVAGPNEQFFGPGTRLTVL.

The table lists this clone with a few counts. V and J are TRBV29-1 and TRBJ2-3; possibly TRBD1 for D (6 bases). Germline V lookup: CDR1 SQVTM, CDR2 ANQGSEA. The ends were cut back, 1 base at V and 0 bases at J, with 14 bases in the middle. CDR3 length: 16 amino acids. The CDR3 spells CSVEAARDKSTDTQYF. In DNA, the CDR3 is TGCAGCGTTGAAGCAGCCCGGGACAAAAGCACAGATACGCAGTATTTT.

With regard to this clone: Other nucleotide sequences in the sample specify the same CDR3. The CDR3 sequence is CASSSQETQYF. In nucleotides, the CDR3 is TGTGCCAGCAGTTCACAAGAGACCCAGTACTTC. The chain employs TRBV27 and TRBJ2-5; the D is unclear. Trimming took 4 bases from V and 2 from J, leaving 2 bases between them. This CDR3 contains 11 residues. Germline assignment: CDR1 MNHEY and CDR2 SMNVEV (reference sequence).

This clone was seen a handful of times. The chain recombines TRBV6-5 with TRBJ2-2; D is perhaps TRBD1 (6 bases). V lost 7 bases and J lost 1, with 10 bases in between. CDR3 length: 14 residues. Germline V gene lookup returns CDR1 MNHEY and CDR2 SVGAGI. The CDR3 sequence is CASNMGQNTGELFF. The CDR3 DNA reads TGTGCCAGCAACATGGGACAGAACACCGGGGAGCTGTTTTTT.

A single count supports this clone. V gene TRBV30 combines with J gene TRBJ2-7, with D possibly being TRBD1 or TRBD2 (5 bases each). Trimming stripped 1 base from V and 6 bases from J, with 13 bases between. CDR1 is GTSNPN, CDR2 SVGIG, per germline (reference sequence). The CDR3 length is 13 residues. The CDR3, as DNA: TGTGCCTGGAGTGCACGTGGGGGAGCCGAGCAGTACTTC. Translated, it gives CAWSARGGAEQYF.

The CDR3 nucleotides read TGTGCCAGCAGTGAGAGAGCGGGGGGAGGGAATGAGCAGTTCTTC. Translating it yields CASSERAGGGNEQFF. The rearrangement uses TRBV2 and TRBJ2-1; 9 bases map to TRBD2. J was trimmed by 7 bases and V by 3 bases; bases with no gene match: 7. This CDR3 is 15 amino acids long. Germline loops: CDR1 SNHLY, CDR2 FYNNEI. Supplemented by reference TRBV2 and TRBJ2-1, the full variable domain reads EPEVTQTPSHQVTQMGQEVILRCVPISNHLYFYWYRQILGQKVEFLVSFYNNEISEKSEIFDDQFSVERPDGSNFTLKIRSTKLEDSAMYFCASSERAGGGNEQFFGPGTRLTVL.

This clone was recorded a few times. The J gene is TRBJ2-1, the V gene TRBV2, with no clear D. The ends were cut back, 3 bases at V and 13 bases at J, with 10 bases in the middle. Germline V gives CDR1 SNHLY, CDR2 FYNNEI. The CDR3 spans 11 residues. CDR3 DNA sequence: TGTGCCAGCAGTGAGTGGTTGCCCCAGTTCTTC. Amino acid sequence: CASSEWLPQFF.

This chain connects TRBV12-5 to TRBJ1-4, with no clear D. V was trimmed by 6 bases and J by 5 bases, leaving 7 bases between them. Germline V gene lookup returns CDR1 LGHNT and CDR2 FRNRAP. This CDR3 has 12 amino acids. The CDR3 protein is CASGGSNEKLFF. Written as DNA, the CDR3 is TGTGCTAGTGGCGGGTCCAATGAAAAACTGTTTTTT.

The V call is TRBV11-2, the J call TRBJ2-2; D unclear. Germline V lookup: CDR1 SGHAT, CDR2 FQNNGV. The CDR3 is made up of 12 amino acids. V dropped 4 bases and J dropped 7 bases, with 7 bases sitting between them. This CDR3 reads CASSWASGELFF. The CDR3, as DNA: TGTGCCAGCAGCTGGGCGAGCGGGGAGCTGTTTTTT.

V gene TRBV21-1 combines with J gene TRBJ1-2; TRBD1 reflects the table's D call only, with no check against the DNA. TRBV21-1 is a known pseudogene. The CDR3 consists of 14 residues. CDR3 sequence: CASSTRQGNYGYTF. The DNA for the CDR3 is TGTGCCAGCAGCACCAGACAGGGTAACTATGGCTACACCTTC.

The chain carries TRBV13 and TRBJ2-7, with unresolved D. Per the germline V gene, CDR1 is PRHDT and CDR2 is FYEKMQ (reference sequence). The CDR3 sequence is 14 residues long. Trimming took off 5 bases at V and 5 bases at J, with 16 bases between the two ends. The DNA of the CDR3 is TGTGCCAGCAGCCCCTACGGCAGCAGGAACGAGCAGTACTTC. Translation gives CASSPYGSRNEQYF.

This clone appeared a few times. V usage is TRBV5-6 and J usage is TRBJ2-1; TRBD1 aligns across 7 bases. Germline values: CDR1 SGHDT, CDR2 YYEEEE. There are 15 residues in the CDR3. Trimming at V came to 0 bases and at J to 5 bases, leaving 5 bases not matched to a gene. CDR3 coding DNA: TGTGCCAGCAGCTTGGAATTGACAGGGAACAATGAGCAGTTCTTC. Translation: CASSLELTGNNEQFF.

This chain uses TRBV5-1 with TRBJ2-7; 7 bases match TRBD1. The germline gives CDR1 SGHRS, CDR2 YFSETQ. Trimming cost V 0 bases and J 6 bases; bases outside gene matches: 9. This CDR3 region has 15 residues. The CDR3 spells CASSLVSGGSSEQYF. CDR3 bases: TGCGCCAGCAGCTTGGTGTCAGGGGGAAGTTCCGAGCAGTACTTC.

This sequence joins TRBV13 and TRBJ1-5; D remains unclear. The germline V gene encodes CDR1 PRHDT and CDR2 FYEKMQ (reference sequence). The CDR3 spans 14 residues. Trimming removed 0 bases from V and 2 bases from J, with 5 bases in between. CDR3 sequence (DNA): TGTGCCAGCAGCTTAGGCATTGGCAATCAGCCCCAGCATTTT. This encodes CASSLGIGNQPQHF.

This chain connects TRBV27 to TRBJ2-1, with 8 nucleotides matching TRBD1. The germline V gene has CDR1 MNHEY and CDR2 SMNVEV (reference sequence). The CDR3 sequence is 16 residues long. The V and J ends lost 5 bases and 0 bases, in that order; junction bases with no gene match: 6. CDR3: CASSTGQGYSYNEQFF. The CDR3 nucleotides read TGTGCCAGCAGTACCGGACAGGGTTACTCCTACAATGAGCAGTTCTTC.

V and J are TRBV5-4 and TRBJ1-1; D gene unclear. Trimming stripped 4 bases from V and 0 bases from J, with 7 bases between. Germline assignment: CDR1 SGHNT and CDR2 YYREEE (reference sequence). This CDR3 is built from 13 residues. The DNA for the CDR3 is TGTGCCAGCAGCATTACATTGAACACTGAAGCTTTCTTT. This gives the protein CASSITLNTEAFF.

The rearrangement joins TRBV4-2 to TRBJ1-1; D perhaps matches TRBD1 (5 bases). V lost 0 bases and J 4 bases, leaving 9 bases between the germline ends. The CDR3 extends over 14 amino acids. Germline CDR1 LGHNA, CDR2 YNFKEQ. The CDR3 DNA reads TGTGCCAGCAGCCAAGATACGGGGGGCACTGAAGCTTTCTTT. Protein sequence: CASSQDTGGTEAFF.

DNA for the CDR3: TGTGCCTGGAGTTACGGGGAGAACACTGAAGCTTTCTTT. Its translation is CAWSYGENTEAFF. The V call is TRBV30, the J call TRBJ1-1; no clear D. The V end lost 2 bases, the J end lost 1 base, and 8 bases lay between the germline ends. The CDR3 consists of 13 residues. Germline values: CDR1 GTSNPN, CDR2 SVGIG (reference sequence).

CDR3 DNA sequence: TGTGCCAGCAGCCCCCTAGTGTCTAGCACAGATACGCAGTATTTT. It is translated as CASSPLVSSTDTQYF. The chain recombines TRBV7-3 with TRBJ2-3; D not certain. This CDR3 region has 15 residues. Trimming removed 5 bases at V and 0 bases at J, with 12 bases between. Germline V gives CDR1 SGHTA, CDR2 FQGTGA.

This sequence joins TRBV29-1 and TRBJ1-3; unclear D gene. CDR3 length: 14 residues. With 5 bases removed from V and 1 base from J, the gap between germline ends came to 12 bases. Germline V gives CDR1 SQVTM, CDR2 ANQGSEA. The chain's CDR3 is CSVQTFGSGNTIYF. The CDR3 DNA reads as TGCAGCGTTCAAACTTTTGGGTCTGGAAACACCATATATTTT.

V is TRBV30 and J is TRBJ2-7; 8 bases align to TRBD1. Looked up from germline, CDR1 is GTSNPN and CDR2 is SVGIG (reference sequence). The CDR3 length is 15 residues. The junction had 9 bases not matched to a gene; V was cut back by 2 bases and J by 3 bases. The chain's CDR3 is CAWSSPGGPNYEQYF. DNA for the CDR3: TGTGCCTGGAGTTCTCCAGGGGGCCCGAACTACGAGCAGTACTTC.

The V call is TRBV30, the J call TRBJ1-2; the match to TRBD1 covers 8 bases. After removal of 6 bases from V and 2 bases from J, the junction contained 2 bases not matched to a gene. Germline assignment: CDR1 GTSNPN and CDR2 SVGIG (reference sequence). CDR3 length: 12 residues. The CDR3 here is CACYRGNYGYTF. The CDR3, as DNA: TGTGCCTGCTACAGGGGGAACTATGGCTACACCTTC.

The J gene is TRBJ2-7, the V gene TRBV7-9; 11 nucleotides line up with TRBD2. CDR3 length equals 15 residues. CDR1 and CDR2 (germline): SEHNR, FQNEAQ (reference sequence). The junction had 4 bases not matched to a gene; V was cut back by 5 bases and J by 1 base. CDR3 loop: CASSHPSGGSYEQYF. The CDR3 coding sequence is TGTGCCAGCAGCCACCCTAGCGGGGGGTCCTACGAGCAGTACTTC.